The 17 T cell receptor beta chains below were found in one sample sequenced in a study of cytomegalovirus exposure and HLA in healthy donors. Vbeta (60) and Jbeta (13) primers were used in the PCR. TCRdb keeps only in-frame clones here, not all; method: immunoSEQ multiplex PCR. The sample lists around 190,000 clones, roughly 9.4% occurring once. Input material: PBMCs. These receptors came from a young woman in good health and CMV-seropositive.

The gene calls are TRBV30 and TRBJ2-7; 7 bases line up with TRBD1. The germline V gene has CDR1 GTSNPN and CDR2 SVGIG (reference sequence). The CDR3 is 13 residues long. V was pared by 1 base and J by 7 bases, with 7 bases of the junction left unmatched. CDR3 in amino acids: CAWSARGLWEQYF. CDR3 coding DNA: TGTGCCTGGAGTGCTAGGGGGCTGTGGGAGCAGTACTTC.

This clone was observed a few times. The rearrangement uses TRBV2 and TRBJ2-5, with TRBD2 matching over 7 bases. V lost 8 bases to trimming and J lost 7 bases; unmatched junction nucleotides: 13. The length of the CDR3 is 14 residues. Looked up from germline, CDR1 is SNHLY and CDR2 is FYNNEI. CDR3 DNA sequence: TGTGCCAGCGGGCAGGCGGGGCCGGGGGGGACCCAGTACTTC. Translating it yields CASGQAGPGGTQYF. Drawing the rest from reference TRBV2 and TRBJ2-5, the complete variable domain is EPEVTQTPSHQVTQMGQEVILRCVPISNHLYFYWYRQILGQKVEFLVSFYNNEISEKSEIFDDQFSVERPDGSNFTLKIRSTKLEDSAMYFCASGQAGPGGTQYFGPGTRLLVL.

This clone was seen more than once but under ten times. The chain couples TRBV6-6 to TRBJ2-7, with 7 positions matching TRBD1. After removal of 0 bases from V and 1 base from J, the junction contained 6 bases not matched to a gene. Germline CDR1 MNHNY, CDR2 SVGAGI (reference sequence). The CDR3 length is 16 residues. The CDR3 sequence is CASSYSRGRGSYEQYF. The CDR3 DNA follows: TGTGCCAGCAGTTACTCGAGAGGCAGGGGGTCCTACGAGCAGTACTTC.

The rearrangement links TRBV7-8 to TRBJ2-7; D not resolved. CDR3 length equals 17 residues. The ends were cut back, 2 bases at V and 4 bases at J, with 21 bases in the middle. The germline V gene has CDR1 SGHVS and CDR2 FQNEAQ. This CDR3 reads CASSLMVGQWAFYEQYF. Written as DNA, the CDR3 is TGTGCCAGCAGCTTAATGGTTGGTCAGTGGGCCTTTTACGAGCAGTACTTC.

The rearrangement uses TRBV9 and TRBJ2-1, with TRBD2 matching over 7 bases. CDR3 length equals 17 residues. CDR1 and CDR2 (germline): SGDLS, YYNGEE. J was trimmed by 3 bases and V by 0 bases; bases with no gene match: 9. The CDR3 spells CASSVGSGGSVYNEQFF. The CDR3 region has the DNA TGTGCCAGCAGCGTAGGGTCTGGCGGGAGTGTCTACAATGAGCAGTTCTTC.

The chain links TRBV28 to TRBJ2-7; TRBD2 matches at 7 bases. V lost 7 bases to trimming and J lost 0 bases; unmatched junction nucleotides: 9. From germline, CDR1 is MDHEN and CDR2 SYDVKM. There are 15 residues in the CDR3. CDR3 sequence: CASTVRGGSSYEQYF. The CDR3 DNA is TGTGCCAGCACCGTAAGGGGAGGGAGCTCCTACGAGCAGTACTTC. The full variable domain, its missing parts supplied by reference TRBV28 and TRBJ2-7, is DVKVTQSSRYLVKRTGEKVFLECVQDMDHENMFWYRQDPGLGLRLIYFSYDVKMKEKGDIPEGYSVSREKKERFSLILESASTNQTSMYLCASTVRGGSSYEQYFGPGTRLTVT.

V usage is TRBV2 and J usage is TRBJ1-6; the D is unclear. Trimming took 8 bases from V and 8 from J, leaving 10 bases between them. The CDR3 sequence is 12 residues long. The V gene's germline CDR1 is SNHLY and CDR2 FYNNEI. CDR3 in DNA: TGTGCCAGCGGGGTCGGGGATTCACCCCTCCACTTT. It specifies CASGVGDSPLHF.

This clone has a handful of counts. The chain links TRBV6-1 to TRBJ1-1; a weak D match, TRBD1 (6 bases). Germline CDR1 is MNHNS and CDR2 is SASEGT. The CDR3 length is 14 residues. Trimming took off 11 bases at V and 0 bases at J, with 16 bases between the two ends. This CDR3 is CAVKQGPMNTEAFF. In DNA, the CDR3 is TGTGCCGTCAAACAGGGACCGATGAACACTGAAGCTTTCTTT.

The chain carries TRBV12-1 and TRBJ2-3; no DNA check was done on the table's D call, TRBD1. TRBV12-1 is labeled a pseudogene. The CDR3 is 20 residues long. CDR3 residues: CASSFASWGPQGADRDTQYF. The CDR3 bases are TGTGCCAGCAGCTTTGCGAGTTGGGGTCCCCAGGGGGCTGATCGGGATACGCAGTATTTT.

This clone was detected a few times. V gene TRBV5-4 combines with J gene TRBJ2-6; TRBD2 might be the D (5 bases). V lost 4 bases and J lost 3, with 11 bases in between. The CDR3 has 15 amino acids. Germline-derived CDR1 and CDR2 are SGHNT and YYREEE (reference sequence). The CDR3 nucleotides are TGTGCCAGCAGCCCCGGGAATCGTGGGGCCAACGTCCTGACTTTC. Its protein is CASSPGNRGANVLTF. Full variable domain (remainder filled in from reference TRBV5-4 and TRBJ2-6): ETGVTQSPTHLIKTRGQQVTLRCSSQSGHNTVSWYQQALGQGPQFIFQYYREEENGRGNFPPRFSGLQFPNYSSELNVNALELDDSALYLCASSPGNRGANVLTFGAGSRLTVL.

The V and J genes are TRBV4-1 and TRBJ2-7; 7 bases map to TRBD1. Germline V gives CDR1 MGHRA, CDR2 YSYEKL. This CDR3 region has 16 residues. Trimming cost V 4 bases and J 0 bases; bases outside gene matches: 9. In DNA, the CDR3 is TGCGCCAGCAGCCTTACTCCGGGACAGAGCTCCTACGAGCAGTACTTC. The encoded protein is CASSLTPGQSSYEQYF.

This clone was seen only a few times. The chain combines TRBV7-8 with TRBJ2-5, with D possibly TRBD1 on 6 matching bases. Germline CDR1 is SGHVS and CDR2 is FQNEAQ. The CDR3 covers 16 residues. V lost 5 bases to trimming and J lost 7 bases, with 23 bases between them. The chain's CDR3 is CASSPLGDTILGTQYF. CDR3 DNA sequence: TGTGCCAGCAGCCCCCTCGGGGACACGATCTTGGGGACCCAGTACTTC.

For this clone: The identical CDR3 is also encoded by other nucleotide sequences in the sample. The chain is built from TRBV30 and TRBJ1-2; no firm D call. CDR3 length: 12 amino acids. Per the germline V gene, CDR1 is GTSNPN and CDR2 is SVGIG (reference sequence). Trimming stripped 2 bases from V and 4 bases from J, with 8 bases between. This CDR3 reads CAWSPLFYGYTF. The CDR3 nucleotides are TGTGCCTGGAGTCCTCTTTTCTATGGCTACACCTTC.

This clone appeared a few times. This chain links TRBV5-5 with TRBJ1-5; 11 nucleotides line up with TRBD1. The germline V gene has CDR1 SGHKS and CDR2 YYEKEE (reference sequence). With V trimmed by 4 bases and J by 5 bases, 8 bases remained unmatched. This CDR3 spans 16 amino acids. For the CDR3, the DNA is TGTGCCAGCAGCCACCTGGACAGGGGGCTGCATCAGCCCCAGCATTTT. This gives the protein CASSHLDRGLHQPQHF. Combining the CDR3 with reference TRBV5-5 and TRBJ1-5 gives the whole variable domain DAGVTQSPTHLIKTRGQQVTLRCSPISGHKSVSWYQQVLGQGPQFIFQYYEKEERGRGNFPDRFSARQFPNYSSELNVNALLLGDSALYLCASSHLDRGLHQPQHFGDGTRLSIL.

The genes are TRBV30 and TRBJ1-1, with TRBD1 matching over 9 bases. V shed 2 bases, J shed 8 bases, and the junction held 6 bases outside the gene matches. The CDR3 is 13 residues long. Germline V gene sequence: CDR1 GTSNPN, CDR2 SVGIG (reference sequence). For the CDR3, the DNA is TGTGCCTGGAGTCACGGGACAGGGAGCGAAGCTTTCTTT. Its translation: CAWSHGTGSEAFF.

This clone showed up just a few times. The chain uses TRBV13 and TRBJ2-1; 11 nucleotides match TRBD2. The CDR3 is 16 residues long. The J segment lost 4 bases and the V segment lost 4 bases, leaving 6 bases of the junction unmatched. Germline loops: CDR1 PRHDT, CDR2 FYEKMQ (reference sequence). CDR3 coding DNA: TGTGCCAGCAGCTCCTTGGGACTAGCGGATTACAATGAGCAGTTCTTC. Translation: CASSSLGLADYNEQFF.

V gene TRBV7-3 combines with J gene TRBJ2-2; D gene unclear. Trimming stripped 4 bases from V and 3 bases from J, with 3 bases between. Per the germline V gene, CDR1 is SGHTA and CDR2 is FQGTGA. This CDR3 contains 12 residues. Here the CDR3 reads CASSSYTGELFF. CDR3 coding DNA: TGTGCCAGCAGCTCTTACACCGGGGAGCTGTTTTTT.